This entry describes one TCR beta chain. Its target is not known. This entry belongs to a study of T cell responses to AZD1222 COVID-19 vaccine. Study-level results: Clonal diversity was possibly underestimated, and white British individuals and females predominated among donors. After two AZD1222 doses, spike-specific TCR breadth and depth rose versus day 0.

Some clones are missing from TCRdb's copy, which holds only in-frame ones; the method was immunoSEQ multiplex PCR. This sample has roughly 99,000 clones, with just over 90% found just once. The CDR3 covers 17 residues. Germline values: CDR1 MNHEY, CDR2 SMNVEV (reference sequence). Trimming pared 5 bases from V and 0 bases from J, leaving 17 bases between. The sequencing here drew on peripheral blood, taken 28 days after the second AZD1222 dose. The clonotype was recovered from an adult who received the AZD1222 COVID-19 vaccine. The chain employs TRBV27 and TRBJ2-1; maybe TRBD1 (6 bases). CDR3 nucleotides: TGTGCCAGCAGTAGGGGACACGCGTTAAGCTCCTACAATGAGCAGTTCTTC. Its protein is CASSRGHALSSYNEQFF.